Listed below are T cell receptor beta chains from one sample, sequenced in a study of blood T cell repertoires in COVID-19. Assay used: immunoSEQ multiplex PCR; TCRdb lists only in-frame clones, some missing. The sample records 250,000 to 300,000 clones, 85% to 90% being singletons. The sequenced sample consisted of peripheral blood. Receptor source: a woman in her twenties or thirties with COVID-19, enrolled during active disease. Each CDR3 is given with its conserved first and last residue. Some rows have no size entry. The others give once, few or many, or a class for an expanded clone.

clone size | J gene | V gene | CDR3 protein
. | TRBJ1-5 | TRBV6-6 | CASSPSTEIRLNQPQHF
. | TRBJ1-2 | TRBV19 | CASIQRTGGFGYTF
. | TRBJ2-7 | TRBV7-7 | CASSLRDSGSYEQYF
. | TRBJ1-1 | TRBV28 | CASTGLVSGWENTEAFF
. | TRBJ2-1 | TRBV7-9 | CASSLMDRPPSNEQFF
. | TRBJ2-5 | TRBV6-5 | CASSSPREGRETQYF
. | TRBJ1-2 | TRBV3-1/TRBV3-2 | CASSPPGTGGATSGYTF
. | TRBJ2-7 | TRBV5-5 | CASSLMADSYEQYF
. | TRBJ2-1 | TRBV5-1 | CASTARQANYYNEQFF
once | TRBJ1-5 | TRBV11-2 | CASSPNAGTGYQPQHF
. | TRBJ2-7 | TRBV18 | CASSPGGALHRYEQYF
few | TRBJ1-6 | TRBV21-1 | CASSTSGRDRGCSYNSPLHF
. | TRBJ2-1 | TRBV4-2 | CASSQEFRRAYNEQFF
. | TRBJ1-3 | TRBV3-1/TRBV3-2 | CASSQTPTSGNTIYF
. | TRBJ1-3 | TRBV5-1 | CASSAGRSNTIYF
. | TRBJ1-3 | TRBV27 | CASSFLGGSGNTIYF
. | TRBJ2-5 | TRBV12-3/TRBV12-4 | CASSLSETQYF
. | TRBJ1-3 | TRBV18 | CASSLGTPSSGNTIYF
. | TRBJ2-1 | TRBV2 | CASTRERGGNEQFF
. | TRBJ2-5 | TRBV5-1 | CASSFYGGVGETQYF
. | TRBJ1-2 | TRBV4-1 | CASSHEGASYGYTF
. | TRBJ2-2 | TRBV25-1 | CASSEYAVRTGELFF
. | TRBJ2-3 | TRBV5-4 | CASSGLRGGRTDTQYF
. | TRBJ2-1 | TRBV4-1 | CASSTPKGVDNEQFF
. | TRBJ2-1 | TRBV19 | CASSSLGGYSVDEQFF
. | TRBJ2-1 | TRBV11-2 | CASSFGRYLSYNEQFF
. | TRBJ2-1 | TRBV30 | CAWSVLGRGGLFDEQFF
. | TRBJ2-5 | TRBV7-8 | CASSLARGLAGVTETQYF
. | TRBJ1-2 | TRBV18 | CASSVQGTGSGYTF
many | TRBJ2-5 | TRBV3-1/TRBV3-2 | CASSPHGGEETQYF
. | TRBJ2-3 | TRBV3-1/TRBV3-2 | CASSQDRVAGDTQYF
few | TRBJ2-2 | TRBV27 | CASSYVAARGPGELFF
. | TRBJ1-6 | TRBV6-5 | CASSYSSRGGSPLHF
. | TRBJ2-5 | TRBV18 | CASSPGPTVGTQYF
. | TRBJ2-3 | TRBV11-2 | CASRRGGLADTQYF
. | TRBJ2-3 | TRBV5-1 | CASSFLVITDTQYF
. | TRBJ2-7 | TRBV3-1/TRBV3-2 | CASSQGTSAHEQYF
. | TRBJ2-7 | TRBV11-2 | CASSLRGWRDGAYEQYF
. | TRBJ2-7 | TRBV19 | CASSMGAVARSYEQYF
. | TRBJ1-2 | TRBV11-3 | CASSLIREEKDLVDYGYTF
. | TRBJ1-3 | TRBV15 | CATSRAGLSGNTIYF
. | TRBJ2-5 | TRBV3-1/TRBV3-2 | CASSQAGAAQETQYF
. | TRBJ1-3 | TRBV29-1 | CSVEEGQGFGPGNTIYF
. | TRBJ1-5 | TRBV4-2 | CASSQGQTGGNQPQHF
. | TRBJ1-5 | TRBV6-5 | CASSPPGGSNQPQHF